These 14 T cell receptor beta chains originate from one sample sequenced in a study of T cell responses to AZD1222 COVID-19 vaccine. Measured with immunoSEQ multiplex PCR; TCRdb has only the in-frame clones, and not every one. The sample yields around 160,000 clones, 80% to 85% seen once. Sequenced material: peripheral blood, taken on day 0 of MenACWY control vaccination. The receptor source for this set is an adult in good health.

V and J are TRBV7-3 and TRBJ2-6; 10 nucleotides match TRBD1. Germline V gene lookup returns CDR1 SGHTA and CDR2 FQGTGA. After removal of 4 bases from V and 1 base from J, the junction contained 4 bases not matched to a gene. This CDR3 has 17 residues. The DNA for the CDR3 is TGTGCCAGCAGCTCCCTGGGACAGGGGTCTGGGGCCAACGTCCTGACTTTC. Translating it yields CASSSLGQGSGANVLTF.

The CDR3 protein is CASSRGEGVATQYF. CDR3 nucleotide sequence: TGTGCCAGCAGCCGAGGCGAGGGGGTTGCTACGCAGTATTTT. The rearrangement joins TRBV3-1 (or the pseudogene TRBV3-2) to TRBJ2-3, with a weak D call TRBD1 (6 bases). The V end lost 4 bases, the J end lost 8 bases, and 16 bases lay between the germline ends. CDR3 size: 14 residues. Germline values: CDR1 LGHDT, CDR2 YNNKEL (reference sequence).

The rearrangement joins TRBV7-9 to TRBJ1-3, with 7 bases matching TRBD1. The CDR3 sequence is 16 residues long. V gave up 10 bases and J gave up 0 bases; unmatched junction bases: 12. CDR1 is SEHNR, CDR2 FQNEAQ, per germline (reference sequence). CDR3: CATQKGAGYSGNTIYF. The CDR3, as DNA: TGTGCCACCCAAAAGGGGGCCGGATACTCTGGAAACACCATATATTTT.

This rearrangement joins TRBV7-6 to TRBJ1-1, with D possibly matching TRBD1 (6 bases). V shed 1 base and J shed 8 bases, with 20 bases lying between them. The CDR3 runs 16 residues. Germline V gene sequence: CDR1 SGHVS, CDR2 FNYEAQ. CDR3 coding DNA: TGTGCCAGCAGCTTAGAGCAGTTATCGGTGGGGGCCGAAGCTTTCTTT. This translates into CASSLEQLSVGAEAFF.

The V gene is TRBV15, the J gene TRBJ2-7; 10 nucleotides line up with TRBD2. This CDR3 is 15 amino acids long. In germline, CDR1 is LNHNV, CDR2 YYDKDF (reference sequence). V was clipped by 1 base and J by 3 bases; unmatched bases: 3. Here the CDR3 DNA reads TGTGCCACCAGCAGAGCCAAGCGGGGGGGCTACGAGCAGTACGTC. Its protein product is CATSRAKRGGYEQYV.

The chain couples TRBV4-2 to TRBJ1-5, with D perhaps matching TRBD1 (6 bases). CDR1 and CDR2 from the germline V gene are LGHNA and YNFKEQ. This CDR3 is 15 amino acids long. V shed 1 base and J shed 7 bases, with 14 bases lying between them. CDR3 coding DNA: TGTGCCAGCAGCCAAGCGGCGGAGGGGGGACAGCCCCAGCATTTT. Translating it yields CASSQAAEGGQPQHF.

In its sample, this clone was seen a few times. The rearrangement joins TRBV6-5 to TRBJ2-4; tentatively, D is TRBD1 (5 bases). Germline lookup yields CDR1 MNHEY and CDR2 SVGAGI. The CDR3 covers 14 residues. V was clipped by 6 bases and J by 0 bases, with 9 bases between them. The CDR3 reads CASRQTVAKNIQYF. CDR3 DNA: TGTGCCAGCAGGCAGACAGTAGCCAAAAACATTCAGTACTTC.

The gene calls are TRBV12-3 or TRBV12-4 and TRBJ2-1; D may be TRBD1 (6 bases). The CDR3 is made up of 13 amino acids. Deletions cut 4 bases from V and 4 bases from J, with 8 bases between. The CDR3 DNA reads TGTGCCAGCAGTTCCCAGGGGTACAATGAGCAGTTCTTC. Translated, it gives CASSSQGYNEQFF.

The rearrangement links TRBV5-6 to TRBJ1-4; the D gene is possibly TRBD1 (6 bases). This CDR3 has 14 amino acids. Germline V gene sequence: CDR1 SGHDT, CDR2 YYEEEE. The V end lost 1 base, the J end lost 4 bases, and 8 bases lay between the germline ends. CDR3 DNA sequence: TGTGCCAGCAGCTTGAGGGGGAGTAATGAAAAACTGTTTTTT. This gives the protein CASSLRGSNEKLFF. The whole variable domain, remainder taken from reference TRBV5-6 and TRBJ1-4, is DAGVTQSPTHLIKTRGQQVTLRCSPKSGHDTVSWYQQALGQGPQFIFQYYEEEERQRGNFPDRFSGHQFPNYSSELNVNALLLGDSALYLCASSLRGSNEKLFFGSGTQLSVL.

The rearrangement links TRBV6-5 to TRBJ1-1; no clear D gene. Trimming shortened V by 2 bases and J by 3 bases, and 7 bases separated the two germline ends. CDR3 length: 13 amino acids. Per germline, CDR1 MNHEY and CDR2 SVGAGI. CDR3 loop: CASSYERDTEAFF. The CDR3 region has the DNA TGTGCCAGCAGTTACGAGAGGGACACTGAAGCTTTCTTT.

J is TRBJ1-1 and V is TRBV6-6; no firm D call. The germline V gene has CDR1 MNHNY and CDR2 SVGAGI (reference sequence). This CDR3 has 15 amino acids. The V end lost 7 bases, the J end lost 0 bases, and 15 bases lay between the germline ends. CDR3 sequence reads: CASTNTGLMNTEAFF. CDR3 nucleotide sequence: TGTGCCAGCACCAACACCGGTCTCATGAACACTGAAGCTTTCTTT.

This clone was seen ten or more times. The V call is TRBV15, the J call TRBJ2-1, with D unclear. The CDR3 covers 17 residues. V lost 0 bases and J lost 0, with 12 bases in between. CDR1 is LNHNV and CDR2 is YYDKDF in the germline V gene (reference sequence). CDR3 sequence reads: CATSREVGKASYNEQFF. The CDR3 DNA reads TGTGCCACCAGCAGAGAGGTGGGGAAAGCCTCCTACAATGAGCAGTTCTTC.

V and J are TRBV28 and TRBJ2-7; either TRBD1 or TRBD2 may fit D (5 bases each). Germline V CDR1 and CDR2: MDHEN, SYDVKM. The V end lost 5 bases, the J end lost 0 bases, and 20 bases lay between the germline ends. The CDR3 is 17 residues long. CDR3 in amino acids: CASSQNTRGPSSYEQYF. The DNA of the CDR3 is TGTGCCAGCAGTCAAAATACCCGGGGCCCCAGCTCCTACGAGCAGTACTTC.

In this sample, this clone turned up once. This may come from a read error, since a much larger clone is one base off. Other DNA sequences of this sample code for an identical CDR3. CDR3 bases: TGTGCCAGCAGCCCGGACAGTAACACCGGGGAGCTGTTTTTT. It is translated as CASSPDSNTGELFF. The V gene is TRBV7-9, the J gene TRBJ2-2; tentative D call: TRBD1 (6 bases). V was cut by 5 bases and J by 2 bases, with 9 bases left in between. The germline gives CDR1 SEHNR, CDR2 FQNEAQ (reference sequence). CDR3 length: 14 amino acids.